This T cell receptor beta chain was recorded in a study of blood T cell repertoires in COVID-19. With 6 bases removed from V and 3 bases from J, the gap between germline ends came to 17 bases. Germline CDR1 and CDR2: MNHEY and SVGAGI. The CDR3 sequence is 15 residues long. Seattle patient enrollment occurred during active infection, with longitudinal follow-up thereafter. In the source study's methods: From reference gene primer amplification, estimates of nucleated cell counts were derived. Sequenced by immunoSEQ multiplex PCR; TCRdb stores in-frame clones only, minus some. For V, J and clone size, that table is used; D and trimming come from the DNA. Here the sample spans over 100,000 clones, around nine tenths being singletons.

This receptor was obtained from a woman in her fifties or sixties with COVID-19, enrolled during active disease. Sequencing was carried out using peripheral blood. The rearrangement joins TRBV6-5 to TRBJ1-2; D is perhaps TRBD1 (6 bases). The CDR3 DNA follows: TGTGCCAGCAGCCCGGGGCGGGGGGCGTACTATGGCTACACCTTC. Amino acids: CASSPGRGAYYGYTF.